This is a list of T cell receptor beta chains from one sample in a study of blood T cell repertoires in COVID-19. Clones were sequenced by immunoSEQ multiplex PCR, and TCRdb holds only the in-frame ones, with some missing. The table records about 200,000 clones, 70% to 90% of them present only once. The sample was peripheral blood. The receptors stem from a woman in her 70s with active or convalescent COVID-19. CDR3s include the opening cysteine and the closing phenylalanine or tryptophan. Each record gives: CDR3 protein, CDR3 DNA, D gene, V gene, J gene, clone size. A D gene is named only where the DNA matches it firmly. Clone size appears in some rows only: once, few, many, or a class for an expanded clone.

CDR3: CASSLGGPGTSYEQYF; DNA: TGTGCCAGCAGCTTAGGGGGCCCCGGGACTAGCTACGAGCAGTACTTC; D: TRBD2; V: TRBV7-2; J: TRBJ2-7; size: NA
CDR3: CASSEGRRGYNEQFF; DNA: TGCGCCAGCAGCGAGGGCCGCCGGGGCTACAATGAGCAGTTCTTC; D: NA; V: TRBV10-1; J: TRBJ2-1; size: NA
CDR3: CATAITGESSYNSPLHF; DNA: TGTGCCACCGCAATCACCGGAGAAAGCTCCTATAATTCACCCCTCCACTTT; D: NA; V: TRBV9; J: TRBJ1-6; size: NA
CDR3: CASSARESKSYEQFF; DNA: TGTGCCAGCAGCGCTCGGGAGAGTAAGAGTTATGAGCAGTTCTTC; D: NA; V: TRBV9; J: TRBJ2-1; size: NA
CDR3: CASSLEPGHLYEQYF; DNA: TGTGCCAGCAGTTTAGAGCCCGGACACCTCTACGAGCAGTACTTC; D: NA; V: TRBV27; J: TRBJ2-7; size: NA
CDR3: CASSLTSLGRYNEQFF; DNA: TGTGCCAGCAGCTTAACGAGTCTGGGCCGGTACAATGAGCAGTTCTTC; D: NA; V: TRBV7-3; J: TRBJ2-1; size: NA
CDR3: CASSSSHTEAFF; DNA: TGTGCCAGCAGTTCTTCCCACACTGAAGCTTTCTTT; D: NA; V: TRBV28; J: TRBJ1-1; size: few
CDR3: CASSLGPGETQYF; DNA: TGCGCCAGCAGCTTGGGACCGGGGGAGACCCAGTACTTC; D: NA; V: TRBV5-1; J: TRBJ2-5; size: NA
CDR3: CASASGRYNEQYF; DNA: TGTGCCAGCGCTAGCGGGAGGTACAACGAGCAGTACTTC; D: TRBD2; V: TRBV7-2; J: TRBJ2-7; size: NA
CDR3: CASSPTGVKNTEAFF; DNA: TGTGCCAGCTCACCAACAGGGGTTAAGAACACTGAAGCTTTCTTT; D: TRBD1; V: TRBV18; J: TRBJ1-1; size: NA
CDR3: CASSPGGVRGGYTF; DNA: TGTGCCAGCAGTCCCGGCGGGGTACGAGGGGGCTACACCTTC; D: NA; V: TRBV6-5; J: TRBJ1-2; size: NA
CDR3: CASSLLAGGYEQYF; DNA: TGTGCCAGCAGCTTACTAGCGGGAGGGTACGAGCAGTACTTC; D: TRBD2; V: TRBV7-9; J: TRBJ2-7; size: few
CDR3: CASSYSISRGVDQPQHF; DNA: TGTGCCAGCAGTTACTCGATAAGCAGGGGGGTAGATCAGCCCCAGCATTTT; D: TRBD1; V: TRBV6-2/TRBV6-3; J: TRBJ1-5; size: NA
CDR3: CASSEAKAATQYF; DNA: TGTGCCAGCAGTGAAGCCAAGGCGGCTACGCAGTATTTT; D: NA; V: TRBV6-1; J: TRBJ2-3; size: few
CDR3: CSVEGTSGRAAYNEQFF; DNA: TGCAGCGTTGAAGGGACTAGCGGGAGGGCCGCCTACAATGAGCAGTTCTTC; D: TRBD2; V: TRBV29-1; J: TRBJ2-1; size: NA
CDR3: CASSFAGSLYNEQFF; DNA: TGCGCCAGCAGCTTCGCAGGGTCACTTTACAATGAGCAGTTCTTC; D: NA; V: TRBV5-1; J: TRBJ2-1; size: NA
CDR3: CSVDWAPTDTQYF; DNA: TGCAGCGTTGATTGGGCGCCCACAGATACGCAGTATTTT; D: NA; V: TRBV29-1; J: TRBJ2-3; size: NA
CDR3: CASSQELGNQPQHF; DNA: TGCGCCAGCAGCCAAGAACTGGGCAATCAGCCCCAGCATTTT; D: NA; V: TRBV4-1; J: TRBJ1-5; size: NA
CDR3: CSVDDRGYNEQFF; DNA: TGCAGCGTTGATGACAGGGGATATAATGAGCAGTTCTTC; D: TRBD1; V: TRBV29-1; J: TRBJ2-1; size: NA
CDR3: CASTTGQGFLGGYTF; DNA: TGTGCCAGCACCACGGGACAGGGGTTCTTGGGCGGCTACACCTTC; D: TRBD1; V: TRBV6-5; J: TRBJ1-2; size: NA
CDR3: CASSQRGYSGNTIYF; DNA: TGTGCCAGCAGTCAGAGGGGGTACTCTGGAAACACCATATATTTT; D: NA; V: TRBV11-2; J: TRBJ1-3; size: few
CDR3: CATSRGHSGRVYEQYF; DNA: TGTGCCACCAGCAGAGGACATAGCGGGAGGGTTTACGAGCAGTACTTC; D: TRBD2; V: TRBV15; J: TRBJ2-7; size: NA
CDR3: CAITVLAGEGTQYF; DNA: TGTGCCATCACTGTACTAGCGGGAGAAGGTACGCAGTATTTT; D: TRBD2; V: TRBV10-3; J: TRBJ2-3; size: NA
CDR3: CASSPTGTGYSYEQYF; DNA: TGTGCCAGCAGCCCTACCGGGACAGGGTATTCTTACGAGCAGTACTTC; D: TRBD1; V: TRBV3-1/TRBV3-2; J: TRBJ2-7; size: NA
CDR3: CASSDRGYEQYF; DNA: TGCGCCAGCAGTGATCGGGGCTACGAGCAGTACTTC; D: NA; V: TRBV10-2; J: TRBJ2-7; size: NA
CDR3: CASSLSPLGSADDTDTQYF; DNA: TGTGCCAGCAGCTTAAGCCCCCTAGGTAGCGCTGACGACACAGATACGCAGTATTTT; D: NA; V: TRBV7-3; J: TRBJ2-3; size: NA
CDR3: CASSYPPLGEGEKLFF; DNA: TGTGCCAGCAGTTACCCGCCTTTAGGGGAGGGTGAAAAACTGTTTTTT; D: NA; V: TRBV6-8; J: TRBJ1-4; size: NA
CDR3: CASSLMDRNQPQHF; DNA: TGCGCCAGCAGCTTGATGGACAGAAATCAGCCCCAGCATTTT; D: NA; V: TRBV5-1; J: TRBJ1-5; size: NA
CDR3: CASSEYSGGREGYTF; DNA: TGTGCCAGCAGTGAATACTCAGGGGGCCGAGAAGGCTACACCTTC; D: TRBD1; V: TRBV6-1; J: TRBJ1-2; size: NA
CDR3: CASSFGVGLADTQYF; DNA: TGTGCCAGCAGCTTCGGGGTTGGATTGGCAGATACGCAGTATTTT; D: NA; V: TRBV7-3; J: TRBJ2-3; size: NA
CDR3: CASSLVQGAYNEQFF; DNA: TGTGCCAGCAGCTTGGTACAGGGGGCCTACAATGAGCAGTTCTTC; D: TRBD1; V: TRBV5-4; J: TRBJ2-1; size: NA
CDR3: CASSIRTGRNSPLHF; DNA: TGTGCCAGTAGTATAAGGACAGGAAGAAATTCACCCCTCCACTTT; D: TRBD1; V: TRBV19; J: TRBJ1-6; size: NA
CDR3: CASSRKETEAFF; DNA: TGTGCCAGCAGCCGGAAGGAGACTGAAGCTTTCTTT; D: NA; V: TRBV7-9; J: TRBJ1-1; size: NA
CDR3: CASSYKGGDTQYF; DNA: TGTGCCAGCAGCTACAAAGGAGGGGATACGCAGTATTTT; D: NA; V: TRBV7-3; J: TRBJ2-3; size: once
CDR3: CASSPTGGTDTQYF; DNA: TGTGCCAGCAGTCCTACAGGGGGTACAGATACGCAGTATTTT; D: TRBD1; V: TRBV6-5; J: TRBJ2-3; size: NA
CDR3: CAISAQAGSNTGELFF; DNA: TGTGCCATCAGTGCCCAGGCTGGATCGAACACCGGGGAGCTGTTTTTT; D: NA; V: TRBV10-3; J: TRBJ2-2; size: NA
CDR3: CASRKDRASYEQYF; DNA: TGTGCCAGCAGGAAGGACAGGGCAAGCTACGAGCAGTACTTC; D: TRBD1; V: TRBV5-4; J: TRBJ2-7; size: few
CDR3: CASSLPPLTSTPYEQYF; DNA: TGCGCCAGCAGCCTCCCACCCCTAACTTCAACTCCCTACGAGCAGTACTTC; D: NA; V: TRBV4-1; J: TRBJ2-7; size: NA
CDR3: CASSLQRTLQETQYF; DNA: TGTGCCAGCAGCTTACAGCGGACTCTCCAAGAGACCCAGTACTTC; D: NA; V: TRBV11-1; J: TRBJ2-5; size: once
CDR3: CASSRQGATNEKLFF; DNA: TGCGCCAGCAGCCGACAGGGGGCTACTAATGAAAAACTGTTTTTT; D: TRBD1; V: TRBV5-1; J: TRBJ1-4; size: NA
CDR3: CASSLAQGVTPYEQYF; DNA: TGCGCCAGCAGCTTGGCTCAGGGGGTAACCCCCTACGAGCAGTACTTC; D: TRBD1; V: TRBV5-1; J: TRBJ2-7; size: NA
CDR3: CASPDRGTETQYF; DNA: TGTGCCAGCCCAGACAGGGGAACGGAGACCCAGTACTTC; D: TRBD1; V: TRBV5-6; J: TRBJ2-5; size: NA
CDR3: CASSSLLGYNEQFF; DNA: TGTGCCAGCAGCTCCTTACTAGGTTACAATGAGCAGTTCTTC; D: NA; V: TRBV7-2; J: TRBJ2-1; size: NA
CDR3: CASSQKGQGEVSEQFF; DNA: TGCGCCAGCAGCCAAAAAGGACAGGGGGAAGTAAGTGAGCAGTTCTTC; D: TRBD1; V: TRBV5-1; J: TRBJ2-1; size: NA
CDR3: CASSESGTSSYNEQFF; DNA: TGTGCCAGCAGTGAAAGTGGTACAAGCTCCTACAATGAGCAGTTCTTC; D: NA; V: TRBV2; J: TRBJ2-1; size: NA
CDR3: CASSTAREGRNEQFF; DNA: TGCGCCAGCAGCACCGCGCGGGAGGGCCGCAATGAGCAGTTCTTC; D: TRBD2; V: TRBV5-1; J: TRBJ2-1; size: NA
CDR3: CASSLSPGGGKTQYF; DNA: TGTGCCAGCAGCTTGAGTCCAGGGGGCGGGAAGACCCAGTACTTC; D: TRBD1; V: TRBV5-8; J: TRBJ2-5; size: NA
CDR3: CASRASGRGETQYF; DNA: TGTGCCAGCAGGGCTAGCGGGAGGGGGGAGACCCAGTACTTC; D: TRBD2; V: TRBV3-1/TRBV3-2; J: TRBJ2-5; size: NA
CDR3: CASSFSLRGQPQHF; DNA: TGTGCCAGCAGTTTCTCGCTTAGAGGGCAGCCCCAGCATTTT; D: NA; V: TRBV28; J: TRBJ1-5; size: few
CDR3: CASSPTDWNEAFF; DNA: TGCGCCAGCAGTCCGACAGACTGGAATGAAGCTTTCTTT; D: NA; V: TRBV5-1; J: TRBJ1-1; size: few
CDR3: CASSLWGREAFF; DNA: TGTGCCAGCAGTTTATGGGGCAGGGAAGCTTTCTTT; D: NA; V: TRBV28; J: TRBJ1-1; size: NA
CDR3: CASRPGTVHSNQPQHF; DNA: TGTGCCAGCAGACCAGGGACAGTCCATAGCAATCAGCCCCAGCATTTT; D: TRBD1; V: TRBV28; J: TRBJ1-5; size: NA
CDR3: CASSPRLAGYNEQFF; DNA: TGTGCCAGCAGCCCCCGACTAGCGGGTTACAATGAGCAGTTCTTC; D: TRBD2; V: TRBV9; J: TRBJ2-1; size: NA
CDR3: CASSLHGADNEQFF; DNA: TGTGCCAGCAGTTTACATGGGGCAGACAATGAGCAGTTCTTC; D: NA; V: TRBV28; J: TRBJ2-1; size: NA